Given below is one TCR beta chain in context. Its antigen remains unidentified. The investigators split CD4+ cells into a CD45RA+ naive subset and a CD45RA-negative memory subset. Trimming cost V 3 bases and J 1 base, with 9 bases left between them. The CDR3 sequence is 14 residues long. Germline V gene lookup returns CDR1 KGHSH and CDR2 LQKENI. As processed by the authors: Filtering of immunoSEQ junctional sequences could not match full-length read filtering. TCRdb's table, derived via immunoSEQ multiplex PCR, lists solely in-frame clones and lacks some. The V and J calls and clone size were taken over from that table, and D and trimming were inferred from the DNA. The table lists under 1,100,000 clones, more than 75% of them singletons, with under 0.8% in the top ten. The sample belongs to a study of shared clonotypes between healthy human individuals. Background on the study: Each donor's CD4 naive and CD4 memory cells filled three plates apiece, CD8 naive two, and CD8 memory one. Whole-study results and caveats: Blood alone was sampled, and tissue repertoires likely differ.

Material: memory CD4+ T cells from PBMCs. As to subset: CD45RA-negative fraction. The TCR was taken from a man aged 18 to 30 in good health. Some clones in this sample may be carry-over from other donors' samples. The gene calls are TRBV18 and TRBJ1-1; D unclear. This CDR3 reads CASSPPAANTEAFF. The CDR3 DNA is TGTGCCAGCTCACCCCCCGCAGCGAACACTGAAGCTTTCTTT.